This T cell receptor (beta chain) was captured by sequencing in a study of T cell responses to AZD1222 COVID-19 vaccine. Broader study findings: Spike-specific TCR repertoires showed rising breadth and depth after two AZD1222 doses. Females outnumbered males among donors, who were mostly white British; clonal diversity was possibly underestimated. Repertoire sampling happened only post peak T cell response. Baseline seropositivity characterized only a handful of AZD1222 recipients.

The germline gives CDR1 LNHDA, CDR2 SQIVND (reference sequence). This CDR3 is built from 15 residues. V lost 3 bases, J lost 8 bases, and 16 bases lay in between. With respect to this clone: Antigen unknown.

Assay: immunoSEQ multiplex PCR; the TCRdb copy retains only in-frame clones and omits some. The sample records under 110,000 clones, roughly nine tenths being singletons. The rearrangement uses TRBV19 and TRBJ1-4; D unresolved. Specimen: peripheral blood, collected on day 0 of AZD1222 vaccination. This TCR derives from an adult in good health. The CDR3 spells CASSIGPGTGEKLFF. CDR3 sequence (DNA): TGTGCCAGTAGTATCGGCCCCGGTACTGGAGAAAAACTGTTTTTT.